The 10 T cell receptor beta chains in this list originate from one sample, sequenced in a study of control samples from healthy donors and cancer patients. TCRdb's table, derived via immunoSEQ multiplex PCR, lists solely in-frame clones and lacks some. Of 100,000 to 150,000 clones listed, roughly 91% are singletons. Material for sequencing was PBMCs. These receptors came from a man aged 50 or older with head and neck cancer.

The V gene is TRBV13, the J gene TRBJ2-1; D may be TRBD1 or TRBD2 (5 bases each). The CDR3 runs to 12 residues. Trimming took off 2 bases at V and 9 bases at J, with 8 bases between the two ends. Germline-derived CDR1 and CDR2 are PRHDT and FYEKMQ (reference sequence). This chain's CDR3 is CASSLTGPEQFF. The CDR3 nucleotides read TGTGCCAGCAGCTTAACGGGGCCTGAGCAGTTCTTC.

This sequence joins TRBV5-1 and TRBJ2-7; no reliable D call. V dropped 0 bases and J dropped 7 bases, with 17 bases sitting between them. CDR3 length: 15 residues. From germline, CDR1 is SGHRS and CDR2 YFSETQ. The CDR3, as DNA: TGCGCCAGCAGCTTGGAGAACAGCCACCTAGGGGAGCAGTACTTC. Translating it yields CASSLENSHLGEQYF. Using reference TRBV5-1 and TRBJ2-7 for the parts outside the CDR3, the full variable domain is KAGVTQTPRYLIKTRGQQVTLSCSPISGHRSVSWYQQTPGQGLQFLFEYFSETQRNKGNFPGRFSGRQFSNSRSEMNVSTLELGDSALYLCASSLENSHLGEQYFGPGTRLTVT.

The CDR3 loop reads CASTIDTPSQPQHF. The CDR3 region has the DNA TGTGCCAGCACTATTGACACACCAAGCCAGCCCCAGCATTTT. The rearrangement links TRBV6-6 to TRBJ1-5, with D uncertain. The V end was cut by 7 bases, the J end by 7 bases, with 17 bases between. The germline V gene encodes CDR1 MNHNY and CDR2 SVGAGI (reference sequence). The CDR3 runs 14 residues.

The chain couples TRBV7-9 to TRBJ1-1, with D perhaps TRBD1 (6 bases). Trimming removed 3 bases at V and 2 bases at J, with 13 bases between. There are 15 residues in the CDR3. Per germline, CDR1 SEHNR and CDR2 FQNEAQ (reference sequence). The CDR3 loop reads CASSLGRTENTEAFF. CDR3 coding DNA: TGTGCCAGCAGCTTGGGTAGGACAGAAAACACTGAAGCTTTCTTT.

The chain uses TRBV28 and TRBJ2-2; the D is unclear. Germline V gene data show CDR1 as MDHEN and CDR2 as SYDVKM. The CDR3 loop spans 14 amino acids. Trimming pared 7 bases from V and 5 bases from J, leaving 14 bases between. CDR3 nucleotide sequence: TGTGCCAGCAATAAACTGTACATAACCGGGGAGCTGTTTTTT. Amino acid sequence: CASNKLYITGELFF.

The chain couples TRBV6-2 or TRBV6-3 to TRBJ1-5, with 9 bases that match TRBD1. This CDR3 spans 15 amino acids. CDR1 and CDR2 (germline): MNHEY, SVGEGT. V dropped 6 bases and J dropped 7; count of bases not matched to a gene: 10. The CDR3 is CASSKDRGKPQPQHF. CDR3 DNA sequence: TGTGCCAGCAGCAAGGACAGGGGTAAGCCCCAGCCCCAGCATTTT.

CDR3 protein: CASTPQEGFSYGYTF. The CDR3 nucleotides read TGTGCCAGCACCCCGCAGGAGGGGTTTAGCTATGGCTACACCTTC. The gene calls are TRBV25-1 and TRBJ1-2, with D possibly TRBD1 on 5 matching bases. Germline lookup yields CDR1 MGHDK and CDR2 SYGVNS. The CDR3 is 15 residues long. The ends were cut back, 7 bases at V and 4 bases at J, with 19 bases in the middle.

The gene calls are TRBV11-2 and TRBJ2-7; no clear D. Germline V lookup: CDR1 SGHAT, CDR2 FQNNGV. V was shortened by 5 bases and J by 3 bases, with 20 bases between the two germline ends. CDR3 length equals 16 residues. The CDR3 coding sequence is TGTGCCAGCAGCCTAAGCCCCGAAACAAGATTCTACGAGCAGTACTTC. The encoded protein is CASSLSPETRFYEQYF. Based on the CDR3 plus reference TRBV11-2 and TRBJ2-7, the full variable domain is EAGVAQSPRYKIIEKRQSVAFWCNPISGHATLYWYQQILGQGPKLLIQFQNNGVVDDSQLPKDRFSAERLKGVDSTLKIQPAKLEDSAVYLCASSLSPETRFYEQYFGPGTRLTVT.

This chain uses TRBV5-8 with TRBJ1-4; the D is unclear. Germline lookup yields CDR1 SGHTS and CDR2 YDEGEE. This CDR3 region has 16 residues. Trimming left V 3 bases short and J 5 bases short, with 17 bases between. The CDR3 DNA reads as TGTGCCAGCAGCTCTACTAACCAGGACGGGAATGAAAAACTGTTTTTT. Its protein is CASSSTNQDGNEKLFF.

This CDR3 is CASSFGLAYEQYF. DNA for the CDR3: TGTGCCAGCAGCTTTGGACTGGCCTACGAGCAGTACTTC. The rearrangement joins TRBV5-8 to TRBJ2-7; D is perhaps TRBD2 (5 bases). From germline, CDR1 is SGHTS and CDR2 YDEGEE. Deletions cut 2 bases from V and 2 bases from J, with 8 bases between. The CDR3 sequence is 13 residues long.